This record concerns one T cell receptor (beta chain) sequence. Antigen unknown. The data stem from a study of lymphopenia after photon versus proton radiotherapy. Study results and caveats: Photon-treated patients lost naive T cells and TCR diversity; proton-treated stayed stable. Post-nadir TCR diversity decline inversely tracked overall survival among those who died. After the lymphocyte nadir, photon-treated repertoires showed oligoclonal expansion, especially of CD8+ Temra cells. Authors raise, but do not show, better survival with proton therapy.

Repertoires were generated with immunoSEQ multiplex PCR, while TCRdb's copy carries only in-frame clones and drops some. Of roughly 5,100 clones listed, 70% to 90% were seen once; the top ten hold over 15%. V was trimmed by 6 bases and J by 5 bases, leaving 13 bases between them. The CDR3 is 13 residues long. Germline V gene sequence: CDR1 LNHNV, CDR2 YYDKDF (reference sequence). The chain combines TRBV15 with TRBJ1-1; tentative D call: TRBD1 (5 bases). The sample consisted of peripheral blood, taken from a patient treated with photon-based radiotherapy. This clonotype originated in a young man with gastric cancer. CDR3 region: CATRRGARTEAFF. CDR3 DNA: TGTGCCACCAGAAGGGGCGCGAGGACTGAAGCTTTCTTT.